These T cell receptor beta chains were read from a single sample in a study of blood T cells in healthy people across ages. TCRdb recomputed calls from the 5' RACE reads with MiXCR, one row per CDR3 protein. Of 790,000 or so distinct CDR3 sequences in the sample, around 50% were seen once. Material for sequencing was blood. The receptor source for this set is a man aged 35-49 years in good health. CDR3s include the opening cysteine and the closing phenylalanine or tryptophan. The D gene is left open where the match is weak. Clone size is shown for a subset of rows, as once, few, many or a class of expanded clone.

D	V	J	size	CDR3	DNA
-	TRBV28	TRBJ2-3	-	CASKGVLTTDTQYF	TGTGCCAGCAAGGGGGTCCTGACCACAGATACGCAGTATTTT
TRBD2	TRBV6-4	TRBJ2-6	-	CASSDSGREFSGANVLTF	TGTGCCAGCAGTGACTCGGGGAGGGAGTTCTCTGGGGCCAACGTCCTGACTTTC
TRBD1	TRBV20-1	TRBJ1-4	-	CSARPPAGGFEKLFF	TGCAGTGCTAGACCCCCGGCAGGGGGTTTTGAAAAACTGTTTTTT
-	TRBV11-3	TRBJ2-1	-	CASSLERSYEQFF	TGTGCCAGCAGCTTAGAAAGGTCCTATGAGCAGTTCTTC
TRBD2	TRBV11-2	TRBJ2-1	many	CASSLLLADSYNEQFF	TGTGCCAGCAGCTTACTTCTAGCGGACTCCTACAATGAGCAGTTCTTC
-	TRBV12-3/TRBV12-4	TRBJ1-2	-	CASSPTGPVAGGYTF	TGTGCCAGCAGCCCAACAGGTCCAGTGGCGGGTGGCTACACCTTC
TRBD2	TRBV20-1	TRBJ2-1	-	CSARDWSGGEQFF	TGCAGTGCTAGAGATTGGAGCGGGGGCGAGCAGTTCTTC
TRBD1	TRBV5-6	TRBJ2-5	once	CASSLTGASPGTQYF	TGTGCCAGCAGCCTGACAGGGGCCTCCCCGGGGACCCAGTACTTC
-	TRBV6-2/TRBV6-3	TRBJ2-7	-	CASIYGPYEQYF	TGTGCCAGCATTTATGGGCCCTACGAGCAGTACTTC
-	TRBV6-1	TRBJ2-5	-	CASRRIPAGTSLETQYF	TGTGCCAGCAGACGAATCCCTGCCGGGACTTCGCTTGAGACCCAGTACTTC
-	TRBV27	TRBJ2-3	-	CASRRQNTDTQYF	TGTGCCAGCAGGAGACAGAACACAGATACGCAGTATTTT
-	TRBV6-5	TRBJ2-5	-	CASSPHGQLRQETQYF	TGTGCCAGCAGTCCCCACGGACAGCTCCGCCAAGAGACCCAGTACTTC
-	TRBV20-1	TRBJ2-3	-	CSATIWLRTDTQYF	TGCAGTGCTACTATCTGGTTGAGGACAGATACGCAGTATTTT
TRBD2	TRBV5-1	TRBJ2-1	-	CASSPPLAGRYNEQFF	TGCGCCAGCAGCCCACCACTAGCGGGCCGATACAATGAGCAGTTCTTC
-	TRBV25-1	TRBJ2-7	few	CASRGYEQYF	TGTGCCAGCCGGGGATACGAGCAGTACTTC
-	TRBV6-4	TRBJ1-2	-	CASSDASGKGGYTF	TGTGCCAGCAGTGACGCGTCAGGGAAGGGTGGCTACACCTTC
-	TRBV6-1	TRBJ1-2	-	CASSERVLSGYTF	TGTGCCAGCAGTGAACGGGTGCTGAGCGGCTACACCTTC
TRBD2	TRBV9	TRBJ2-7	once	CASSYGAGGPQGYEQYF	TGTGCCAGCTCTTATGGTGCGGGAGGGCCACAGGGGTACGAGCAGTACTTC
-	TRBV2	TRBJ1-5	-	CASSPDPWISNQPQHF	TGTGCCAGCAGCCCCGACCCCTGGATTAGCAATCAGCCCCAGCATTTT
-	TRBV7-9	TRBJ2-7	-	CASSTQTRYEQYF	TGTGCCAGCAGCACTCAGACTCGCTACGAGCAGTACTTC
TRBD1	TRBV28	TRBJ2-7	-	CAVQGKYEQYF	TGTGCCGTACAGGGGAAATACGAGCAGTACTTC
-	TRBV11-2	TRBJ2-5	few	CASSFGWDKQETQYF	TGTGCCAGCAGCTTCGGGTGGGATAAACAAGAGACCCAGTACTTC
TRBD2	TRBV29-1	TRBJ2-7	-	CSVWGVSGPSYNEQYF	TGCAGCGTCTGGGGGGTTAGCGGGCCCTCCTACAATGAGCAGTACTTC
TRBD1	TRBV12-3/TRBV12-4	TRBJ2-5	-	CASRGDRGQETQYF	TGTGCCAGCAGGGGGGACAGGGGGCAAGAGACCCAGTACTTC
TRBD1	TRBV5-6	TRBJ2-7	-	CASSIGQGIYEQYF	TGTGCCAGCAGCATCGGACAGGGTATATACGAGCAGTACTTC
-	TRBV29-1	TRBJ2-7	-	CSVADFVEQYF	TGCAGCGTTGCGGATTTTGTCGAGCAGTACTTC
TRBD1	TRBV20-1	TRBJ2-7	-	CSARVQGAPYEQYF	TGCAGTGCTAGAGTTCAGGGGGCCCCCTACGAGCAGTACTTC
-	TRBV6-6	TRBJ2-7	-	CASRDQGRDEQYF	TGTGCCAGCAGAGATCAGGGCCGCGACGAGCAGTACTTC
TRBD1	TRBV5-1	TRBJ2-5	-	CASSVQGIQETQYF	TGCGCCAGCAGCGTACAGGGGATTCAGGAGACCCAGTACTTC
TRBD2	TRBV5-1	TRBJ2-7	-	CASQGGAEQYF	TGCGCCAGCCAGGGAGGGGCCGAGCAGTACTTC
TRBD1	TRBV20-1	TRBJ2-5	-	CSASRDSITVQYF	TGCAGTGCTAGTAGGGACAGTATCACCGTGCAGTACTTC
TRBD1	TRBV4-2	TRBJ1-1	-	CASNRGQGEGEAFF	TGTGCCAGCAATAGGGGACAGGGGGAAGGTGAAGCTTTCTTT
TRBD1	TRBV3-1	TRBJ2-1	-	CASRLTGANYNEQFF	TGTGCCAGCAGATTAACAGGGGCCAACTACAATGAGCAGTTCTTC
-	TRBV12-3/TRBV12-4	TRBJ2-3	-	CAGSLGAGDLDTQYF	TGTGCCGGCAGCCTCGGGGCAGGGGATCTGGATACGCAGTATTTT
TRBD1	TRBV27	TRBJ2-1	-	CASSAGGLNNEQFF	TGTGCCAGCAGCGCAGGGGGCCTCAACAATGAGCAGTTCTTC
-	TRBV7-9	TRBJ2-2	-	CASSQTGGPDTGELFF	TGTGCCAGCAGTCAAACCGGGGGCCCGGACACCGGGGAGCTGTTTTTT
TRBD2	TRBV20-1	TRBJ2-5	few	CSATDGSGVETQYF	TGCAGTGCAACCGATGGTAGCGGGGTAGAGACCCAGTACTTC
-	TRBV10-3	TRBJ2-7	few	CAISTGTGSGNEQYF	TGTGCCATCAGTACGGGGACGGGCTCGGGGAACGAGCAGTACTTC
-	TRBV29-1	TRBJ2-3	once	CNVERGGSTDTQYF	TGCAACGTTGAACGGGGCGGAAGCACAGATACGCAGTATTTT
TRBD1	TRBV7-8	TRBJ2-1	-	CASSLIGTGVVNEQFF	TGCGCCAGCAGCTTAATCGGGACAGGGGTAGTGAATGAGCAGTTCTTC
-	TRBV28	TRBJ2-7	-	CASSFVGGLYYEQYF	TGTGCCAGCAGTTTCGTGGGAGGTCTCTACTACGAGCAGTACTTC
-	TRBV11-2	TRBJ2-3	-	CASSLVLGGGTDTQYF	TGTGCCAGCAGCTTAGTTTTAGGGGGGGGCACAGATACGCAGTATTTT
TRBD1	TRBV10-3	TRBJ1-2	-	CAISDGQAVYGYTF	TGTGCCATCAGTGACGGACAGGCCGTCTATGGCTACACCTTC
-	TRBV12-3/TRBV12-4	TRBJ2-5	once	CASRAGAQETQYF	TGTGCCAGCCGCGCCGGGGCCCAAGAGACCCAGTACTTC
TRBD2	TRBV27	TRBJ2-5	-	CASSFSTSGSGNEQYF	TGTGCCAGCAGTTTTTCCACTAGCGGGAGCGGTAATGAGCAGTACTTC